This TCR beta chain was found in a study of T cell changes during pregnancy in multiple sclerosis. J gave up 15 bases and V 4 bases, and 14 bases lay outside the gene matches. CDR3 length equals 16 residues. Germline V gene lookup returns CDR1 LNHDA and CDR2 SQIVND (reference sequence). Assay used: immunoSEQ multiplex PCR; TCRdb lists only in-frame clones, some missing. The sample includes approximately 31,000 clones, around 90% of them seen just once. This clone was observed a handful of times. V gene TRBV19 combines with J gene TRBJ2-1, with 14 bases fitting TRBD2. This clonotype originated in a female donor in good health, enrolled as a control in a pregnancy study. The sequencing here drew on CD4+ T cells from peripheral blood mononuclear cells, taken in the second trimester of pregnancy. In DNA, the CDR3 is TGTGCCAGTAGTACTTCCCCGCGACTAGCGGGAGGGCTCGGGTTCTTC. Encoded protein: CASSTSPRLAGGLGFF.